A single sample is the source of the 13 T cell receptor beta chains below, sequenced in a study of cytomegalovirus exposure and HLA in healthy donors. The PCR had 60 Vbeta and 13 Jbeta primers. The method was immunoSEQ multiplex PCR; TCRdb's version includes in-frame clones alone and lacks a portion of them. Among about 170,000 clones listed, about 69% were seen once. Material: PBMCs. These receptors were taken from a human donor in good health.

The chain links TRBV4-1 to TRBJ1-5; 7 positions agree with TRBD1. Trimming removed 3 bases from V and 0 bases from J; junction bases left unmatched: 11. The CDR3 loop spans 18 amino acids. The germline gives CDR1 MGHRA, CDR2 YSYEKL. CDR3 coding DNA: TGCGCCAGCAGCCAGGCCCTCGACAGGGCCTATAGCAATCAGCCCCAGCATTTT. It yields the protein CASSQALDRAYSNQPQHF.

The V and J genes are TRBV18 and TRBJ2-7; D gene uncertain. Germline lookup yields CDR1 KGHSH and CDR2 LQKENI. CDR3 length: 13 amino acids. Trimming took off 10 bases at V and 4 bases at J, with 17 bases between the two ends. CDR3 loop: CATKLGVDYEQYF. In DNA, the CDR3 is TGTGCCACCAAATTGGGCGTCGATTACGAGCAGTACTTC.

The chain is built from TRBV7-3 and TRBJ2-3, with TRBD1 matching over 8 bases. The ends lost 6 bases at V and 6 bases at J; junction bases unmatched: 5. Germline-derived CDR1 and CDR2 are SGHTA and FQGTGA. The CDR3 length is 13 residues. CDR3 DNA: TGTGCCAGCAGGGGACAGGACAAGGATACGCAGTATTTT. This translates into CASRGQDKDTQYF. The full variable domain, in which reference TRBV7-3 and TRBJ2-3 provide the parts outside the CDR3, is GAGVSQTPSNKVTEKGKYVELRCDPISGHTALYWYRQSLGQGPEFLIYFQGTGAADDSGLPNDRFFAVRPEGSVSTLKIQRTERGDSAVYLCASRGQDKDTQYFGPGTRLTVL.

This CDR3 reads CASSPGYRGPNEKLFF. DNA for the CDR3: TGTGCCAGCAGCCCCGGATACAGGGGGCCTAATGAAAAACTGTTTTTT. The chain is built from TRBV11-2 and TRBJ1-4; the match to TRBD1 covers 9 bases. The CDR3 is 16 amino acids. Looked up from germline, CDR1 is SGHAT and CDR2 is FQNNGV. Unmatched junction bases numbered 7, after V lost 5 bases and J lost 3 bases.

The V and J genes are TRBV19 and TRBJ2-7; D is possibly TRBD2 (6 bases). V lost 7 bases, J lost 3 bases, and 16 bases lay in between. CDR1 and CDR2 from the germline V gene are LNHDA and SQIVND (reference sequence). This CDR3 spans 14 amino acids. The CDR3: CASTGGAGSYEQYF. CDR3 sequence (DNA): TGTGCCAGTACCGGCGGGGCAGGCAGCTACGAGCAGTACTTC.

This clone was detected ten times or more. The chain is built from TRBV15 and TRBJ1-3; 7 positions match TRBD1. The trim removed 0 bases at V and 4 bases at J, leaving 3 bases unmatched. The CDR3 covers 15 residues. The germline V gene has CDR1 LNHNV and CDR2 YYDKDF (reference sequence). The CDR3 DNA sequence: TGTGCCACCAGCAGAGATCGGGACAGCGGAAACACCATATATTTT. Amino acids: CATSRDRDSGNTIYF. The complete variable domain, with remaining parts taken from reference TRBV15 and TRBJ1-3, reads DAMVIQNPRYQVTQFGKPVTLSCSQTLNHNVMYWYQQKSSQAPKLLFHYYDKDFNNEADTPDNFQSRRPNTSFCFLDIRSPGLGDTAMYLCATSRDRDSGNTIYFGEGSWLTVV.

This sequence joins TRBV30 and TRBJ1-3; tentatively, D is TRBD1 (6 bases). V was clipped by 3 bases and J by 0 bases, with 18 bases between them. Germline assignment: CDR1 GTSNPN and CDR2 SVGIG (reference sequence). This CDR3 has 17 amino acids. CDR3 DNA: TGTGCCTGGAGGGGGCTCGGGACAAAACACTCTGGAAACACCATATATTTT. This translates into CAWRGLGTKHSGNTIYF.

This rearrangement joins TRBV7-9 to TRBJ1-2, with D maybe TRBD1 (6 bases). The germline gives CDR1 SEHNR, CDR2 FQNEAQ (reference sequence). This CDR3 region has 12 residues. V was trimmed by 8 bases and J by 7 bases, leaving 14 bases between them. CDR3: CASRGGGSGYTF. The CDR3 DNA sequence: TGTGCCAGCCGAGGGGGTGGGTCTGGCTACACCTTC.

The chain combines TRBV30 with TRBJ2-7, with TRBD1 matching 8 bases. Trimming cost V 0 bases and J 3 bases; bases outside gene matches: 4. Germline CDR1 GTSNPN, CDR2 SVGIG (reference sequence). This CDR3 has 14 residues. The CDR3 bases are TGTGCCTGGAGTGTAGAACAGGGGGTCTACGAGCAGTACTTC. Translating gives CAWSVEQGVYEQYF.

The sample holds one count of this clone. This sequence joins TRBV9 and TRBJ2-7; 7 bases fit TRBD2. V shed 4 bases and J 2 bases; nucleotides not matched to a gene: 9. Germline CDR1 and CDR2: SGDLS and YYNGEE. The CDR3 length is 15 residues. The CDR3 DNA sequence: TGTGCCAGCAGCACCCTGTCGGGGGGTCCCTACGAGCAGTACTTC. As protein: CASSTLSGGPYEQYF.

This rearrangement joins TRBV5-4 to TRBJ1-6, with D perhaps matching TRBD1 (5 bases). Germline V lookup: CDR1 SGHNT, CDR2 YYREEE (reference sequence). V was clipped by 2 bases and J by 6 bases, with 21 bases between them. CDR3 length: 18 residues. CDR3 sequence reads: CASSFVWGGVPSNSPLHF. In DNA, the CDR3 is TGTGCCAGCAGCTTTGTGTGGGGAGGGGTTCCGTCTAATTCACCCCTCCACTTT.

This sequence joins TRBV7-2 and TRBJ2-3; D perhaps matches TRBD1 (5 bases). The CDR3 covers 16 residues. V was trimmed by 3 bases and J by 0 bases, leaving 13 bases between them. The germline V gene encodes CDR1 SGHTA and CDR2 FQGNSA. The CDR3 spells CASSLAGPSSTDTQYF. The CDR3 DNA is TGTGCCAGCAGCTTGGCAGGGCCCTCTAGCACAGATACGCAGTATTTT.

Only a few counts were recorded for this clone. This sequence joins TRBV6-4 and TRBJ2-7, with 9 positions matching TRBD1. V shed 6 bases and J 7 bases; nucleotides not matched to a gene: 7. CDR1 is MRHNA, CDR2 SNTAGT, per germline. This CDR3 region has 13 residues. The CDR3 loop is CASSVGQGFEQYF. The CDR3 bases are TGTGCCAGCAGCGTCGGACAGGGGTTTGAGCAGTACTTC.